The following is a T cell receptor beta chain sequence with its context. No antigen is known for it. Base qualities are not provided; no much larger clone lies one nucleotide away. This sample was included in a study of graft-versus-host responses after intestinal transplantation (dated by TCRdb to about 2021). Concerning the study at large: Recipients received multivisceral, liver-intestinal, or isolated intestinal transplants. Rather than being sequenced by the commercial service, samples from a few later patients were sequenced in-house on an Illumina MiSeq and processed with MiXCR. All recipients received anti-thymocyte globulin induction followed by maintenance tacrolimus and steroids for around three years. Of the roughly 25 intestinal transplant recipients enrolled in the cohort, one of whom was a retransplant, 3 patients without pretransplant specimens were excluded. Donor T cell macrochimerism was defined as a peak of at least 4% donor T cells among recipient peripheral blood mononuclear cells. After intestinal transplantation, graft-versus-host and host-versus-graft alloreactive T cell clones were followed in the graft, circulation and bone marrow using bulk TCR-beta CDR3 sequencing. Alloreactive clones were identified by sequencing pre-transplant mixed lymphocyte reaction products and comparing them with unstimulated pre-transplant donor and recipient T cells. What the work shows at the level of the full study, not this receptor alone: GvH clones were detected in recipient bone marrow, and some appeared earlier in ileal mucosa or blood, consistent with an intestinal mucosal origin. Peak levels of circulating GvH clones were associated with declines in HvG clones early after transplant. Patients with donor T cell macrochimerism had high GvH to HvG T cell clonal ratios in their allografts. Conclusions were limited by the relatively low number and heterogeneity of intestinal transplant patients.

The sample's time point label, decoded: cells obtained before transplantation from donor or recipient. CD3+CD4+ and CD3+CD8+ populations were FACS-sorted from unstimulated pre-transplant donor and recipient cells taken from spleen or lymph nodes. Trimming leaves V shorter by 7 bases and J shorter by 1 base, with the junction holding 4 bases beyond the gene matches. The CDR3 covers 13 residues, taking in both the cysteine and the phenylalanine. Only CDR3 DNA remains: 39 bases, in frame from the first base. Taken from the germline V gene, the CDR1 and CDR2 loops are SNHLY and FYNNEI. Library method: the immunoSEQ multiplex PCR assay. For most patients, genomic DNA was isolated with the Qiagen DNeasy Blood and Tissue Kit and shipped frozen to Adaptive Biotechnologies for TCR sequencing. Adaptive Biotechnologies carried out high-throughput TCR-beta CDR3 sequencing of genomic DNA for most patients. Under the source paper's analysis protocol: TCR sequencing data were retrieved from Adaptive's ImmunoSEQ software for roughly 17 patients, whereas a few other patients were processed with MiXCR and VDJtools. CD4 versus CD8 sorting errors were corrected by removing sequences found in both subsets at a frequency ratio below 5:1. CDR3 nucleotide sequences shared by donor and recipient were removed because the origin of these sequences could not be assigned. At least 2-fold expansion over unstimulated cells and a minimum CFSE-low frequency of 0.002% (template counts) or 0.001% (read counts) were required for clones to be classified as alloreactive. Clones detected in sequenced pre-transplant spleen, lymph node, or MLR CFSE-low populations of the donor or recipient were defined as mappable. The cumulative frequency of alloreactive clones was calculated as a percentage of all sequences, weighted by copy number. TCRdb mirrors the immuneACCESS table, restricted to in-frame sequences. Some clones are absent from its copies; in checked studies, under half trace to an unresolved V gene, and the reason for the others is unknown. Clone size and the V and J calls come from that table; the DNA yielded D and trimming. The sample records more than 65,000 clones, about 92% of which are singletons. The ten top clones hold 1.3% of the sample.

This receptor was obtained from a human donor who received an intestinal transplant. The source material was unstimulated CD8+ T cells sorted from spleen or lymph node cells, sampled before intestinal transplant. The V and J segments used are TRBV2 and TRBJ2-7; the central 7 bases match TRBD1. The CDR3 sequence is CASKPTGSYEQYF. The DNA is TGTGCCAGCAAGCCGACAGGGTCCTACGAGCAGTACTTC.